The 27 T cell receptor beta chains below were found in one sample sequenced in a study of blood T cell repertoires in COVID-19. Sequenced by immunoSEQ multiplex PCR; TCRdb stores in-frame clones only, minus some. The sample shows about 140,000 clones, about 80% of them seen only once. The sequenced sample consisted of peripheral blood. Receptors were obtained from a human donor in a cohort sampled during active COVID-19.

The J gene is TRBJ2-1, the V gene TRBV11-2; D uncertain. Trimming left V 4 bases short and J 7 bases short, with 17 bases between. The germline V gene encodes CDR1 SGHAT and CDR2 FQNNGV. This CDR3 has 15 residues. The CDR3 nucleotides read TGTGCCAGCAGCTCCATATATGAGATCCTAAATGAGCAGTTCTTC. Amino acids: CASSSIYEILNEQFF.

The rearrangement joins TRBV5-5 to TRBJ1-4; TRBD1 matches 8 bases. Germline loops: CDR1 SGHKS, CDR2 YYEKEE (reference sequence). The CDR3 loop spans 14 amino acids. J was trimmed by 7 bases and V by 4 bases; bases with no gene match: 6. CDR3 sequence: CASSKTGAGEKLFF. The CDR3 DNA reads as TGTGCCAGCAGCAAGACAGGGGCAGGTGAAAAACTGTTTTTT.

The rearrangement links TRBV25-1 to TRBJ2-1; TRBD1 aligns across 9 bases. The CDR3 is 14 amino acids. The V segment lost 3 bases and the J segment 9 bases; nucleotides outside the gene matches: 6. CDR1 is MGHDK, CDR2 SYGVNS, per germline. The CDR3 bases are TGTGCCAGCAGTGAGAACAGGGGGCGCTCTGAGCAGTTCTTC. Translated: CASSENRGRSEQFF.

This chain joins TRBV2 and TRBJ2-1; TRBD2 agrees at 9 bases. Germline loops: CDR1 SNHLY, CDR2 FYNNEI. The CDR3 is 14 amino acids. J was trimmed by 5 bases and V by 4 bases; bases with no gene match: 3. The CDR3 protein is CASSGGGANNEQFF. CDR3 sequence (DNA): TGTGCCAGCAGTGGCGGGGGGGCCAACAATGAGCAGTTCTTC.

The DNA of the CDR3 is TGTGCCAGCAGTCAACAGCAGAGTCAGCCCCAGCATTTT. This sequence encodes CASSQQQSQPQHF. V is TRBV6-5 and J is TRBJ1-5, with D hard to call. The CDR3 is 13 residues long. V lost 5 bases and J 6 bases, leaving 11 bases between the germline ends. Germline V CDR1 and CDR2: MNHEY, SVGAGI.

This CDR3 is CASSLQGIGNEQFF. The CDR3 region has the DNA TGCGCCAGCAGCTTGCAGGGTATCGGGAATGAGCAGTTCTTC. This sequence joins TRBV5-1 and TRBJ2-1; D may be TRBD1 (5 bases). The CDR3 totals 14 residues. The germline gives CDR1 SGHRS, CDR2 YFSETQ. V was shortened by 1 base and J by 7 bases, with 12 bases between the two germline ends.

The chain joins TRBV18 to TRBJ1-6, with D tentatively TRBD1 (5 bases). Germline CDR1 is KGHSH and CDR2 is LQKENI. The CDR3 spans 16 residues. V was trimmed by 1 base and J by 4 bases, leaving 11 bases between them. CDR3 nucleotide sequence: TGTGCCAGCTCACCACGAGGGGAGGCGTATAATTCACCCCTCCACTTT. It yields the protein CASSPRGEAYNSPLHF.

The rearrangement joins TRBV7-9 to TRBJ1-4; D not certain. The CDR3 has 15 amino acids. V lost 6 bases and J lost 4, with 15 bases in between. Per the germline V gene, CDR1 is SEHNR and CDR2 is FQNEAQ (reference sequence). The CDR3 DNA follows: TGTGCCAGCAGTCCCACTGTGAGCTTTAATGAAAAACTGTTTTTT. Residues: CASSPTVSFNEKLFF. Full variable domain (remainder filled in from reference TRBV7-9 and TRBJ1-4): DTGVSQNPRHKITKRGQNVTFRCDPISEHNRLYWYRQTLGQGPEFLTYFQNEAQLEKSRLLSDRFSAERPKGSFSTLEIQRTEQGDSAMYLCASSPTVSFNEKLFFGSGTQLSVL.

This clone has a single count. J is TRBJ2-3 and V is TRBV5-4, with 11 positions matching TRBD2. From germline, CDR1 is SGHNT and CDR2 YYREEE (reference sequence). Trimming at V came to 0 bases and at J to 1 base, leaving 1 base not matched to a gene. This CDR3 is 16 amino acids long. The CDR3 DNA reads TGTGCCAGCAGCTTGGGGGGACTAGCGGGCACAGATACGCAGTATTTT. Its translation: CASSLGGLAGTDTQYF. Combining the CDR3 with reference TRBV5-4 and TRBJ2-3 gives the whole variable domain ETGVTQSPTHLIKTRGQQVTLRCSSQSGHNTVSWYQQALGQGPQFIFQYYREEENGRGNFPPRFSGLQFPNYSSELNVNALELDDSALYLCASSLGGLAGTDTQYFGPGTRLTVL.

V is TRBV13 and J is TRBJ2-2, with 7 bases aligning to TRBD1. The CDR3 length is 16 residues. V shed 5 bases, J shed 7 bases, and the junction held 13 bases outside the gene matches. The germline V gene encodes CDR1 PRHDT and CDR2 FYEKMQ (reference sequence). CDR3 sequence: CASSPTTGYRGGELFF. The CDR3 bases are TGTGCCAGCAGCCCCACGACAGGGTATAGAGGCGGGGAGCTGTTTTTT.

The chain carries TRBV19 and TRBJ1-1; 11 nucleotides align to TRBD1. The germline V gene encodes CDR1 LNHDA and CDR2 SQIVND (reference sequence). The CDR3 spans 15 residues. V lost 5 bases, J lost 4 bases, and 6 bases stayed unmatched. CDR3: CASSGWTGGLTEAFF. DNA of the CDR3: TGTGCCAGTAGTGGGTGGACAGGGGGCCTCACTGAAGCTTTCTTT.

The V and J genes are TRBV4-1 and TRBJ2-6; 9 nucleotides agree with TRBD2. From germline, CDR1 is MGHRA and CDR2 YSYEKL. V was clipped by 4 bases and J by 4 bases; unmatched bases: 17. The CDR3 totals 20 residues. CDR3 sequence: CASSRPPDVAGGPGANVLTF. The CDR3 DNA follows: TGCGCCAGCAGCCGACCCCCGGACGTTGCGGGGGGGCCCGGGGCCAACGTCCTGACTTTC.

CDR3 in amino acids: CASSGLAGAYNEQFF. CDR3 nucleotide sequence: TGCGCCAGCAGTGGACTAGCGGGGGCATACAATGAGCAGTTCTTC. The gene calls are TRBV10-2 and TRBJ2-1, with 12 bases that match TRBD2. CDR1 and CDR2 (germline): WSHSY, SAAADI. This CDR3 has 15 amino acids. With V trimmed by 4 bases and J by 4 bases, 2 bases remained unmatched.

This clone was counted a few times. The chain is built from TRBV28 and TRBJ2-4; tentatively, D is TRBD1 (6 bases). The CDR3 is made up of 15 amino acids. In germline, CDR1 is MDHEN, CDR2 SYDVKM. The ends were cut back, 4 bases at V and 0 bases at J, with 10 bases in the middle. The CDR3 is CASSSSGVAKNIQYF. CDR3 nucleotides: TGTGCCAGCAGTTCGTCAGGGGTAGCCAAAAACATTCAGTACTTC.

This clone was recorded once. At the DNA level, this CDR3 is encoded by other sequences in the same sample as well. This sequence joins TRBV5-1 and TRBJ1-1, with 11 nucleotides matching TRBD1. The CDR3 runs to 15 residues. The germline gives CDR1 SGHRS, CDR2 YFSETQ. The trim removed 3 bases at V and 3 bases at J, leaving 4 bases unmatched. The DNA of the CDR3 is TGCGCCAGCAGCTCGGGACAGGGGGGTTACACTGAAGCTTTCTTT. It is translated as CASSSGQGGYTEAFF.

The chain recombines TRBV4-2 with TRBJ1-2, with 10 positions matching TRBD1. Germline V gene lookup returns CDR1 LGHNA and CDR2 YNFKEQ. The V and J ends lost 4 bases and 1 base, in that order; junction bases with no gene match: 3. This CDR3 has 15 amino acids. DNA of the CDR3: TGTGCCAGCAGCCGCCGGGACAGGGGTAACTATGGCTACACCTTC. This gives the protein CASSRRDRGNYGYTF.

This chain uses TRBV6-5 with TRBJ2-7; D is ambiguous. This CDR3 spans 15 amino acids. Trimming removed 2 bases at V and 0 bases at J, with 11 bases between. Per the germline V gene, CDR1 is MNHEY and CDR2 is SVGAGI. The CDR3: CASSYHSYSSYEQYF. The CDR3 DNA sequence: TGTGCCAGCAGTTACCACAGTTATAGCTCCTACGAGCAGTACTTC.

The genes are TRBV2 and TRBJ2-7, with D possibly matching TRBD2 (6 bases). V lost 8 bases and J 0 bases, leaving 11 bases between the germline ends. The CDR3 loop spans 13 amino acids. The germline V gene has CDR1 SNHLY and CDR2 FYNNEI. The DNA of the CDR3 is TGTGCCAGCTGGACGACTAGCTCCTACGAGCAGTACTTC. Its translation is CASWTTSSYEQYF.

The chain links TRBV10-1 to TRBJ2-7, with TRBD1 matching 10 bases. This CDR3 spans 13 amino acids. V gave up 6 bases and J gave up 2 bases; unmatched junction bases: 1. CDR1 and CDR2 from the germline V gene are WNHNN and SYGVQD (reference sequence). The CDR3 reads CASSGQGAYEQYF. DNA of the CDR3: TGCGCCAGCAGCGGACAGGGGGCCTACGAGCAGTACTTC.

This rearrangement joins TRBV7-9 to TRBJ1-4; no reliable D call. Deletions cut 5 bases from V and 5 bases from J, with 12 bases between. This CDR3 has 14 amino acids. Germline CDR1 and CDR2: SEHNR and FQNEAQ (reference sequence). The CDR3 DNA follows: TGTGCCAGCAGCCTCGAGAGGGAGAATGAAAAACTGTTTTTT. Amino acid sequence: CASSLERENEKLFF.

In this sample, this clone turned up once. The chain has TRBV6-5 and TRBJ2-7; TRBD1 matches 10 bases. The CDR3 has 15 amino acids. Trimming cost V 6 bases and J 3 bases; bases outside gene matches: 8. Germline assignment: CDR1 MNHEY and CDR2 SVGAGI. CDR3 protein: CASRPSGTGDYEQYF. The CDR3 DNA sequence: TGTGCCAGCAGACCCTCCGGGACAGGGGACTACGAGCAGTACTTC.

This chain joins TRBV23-1 and TRBJ2-1; a possible D gene is TRBD2 (7 bases). TRBV23-1 is designated an ORF whose function remains uncertain. V was trimmed by 7 bases and J by 9 bases, leaving 13 bases between them. The CDR3 contains 12 residues. In DNA, the CDR3 is TGCGCCAGCACACGGGGGGCTGGTGAGCAGTTCTTC. It codes for CASTRGAGEQFF.

This chain uses TRBV6-5 with TRBJ1-3; the match to TRBD1 covers 10 bases. Looked up from germline, CDR1 is MNHEY and CDR2 is SVGAGI. With V trimmed by 3 bases and J by 8 bases, 4 bases remained unmatched. This CDR3 is built from 14 residues. As DNA, the CDR3 is TGTGCCAGCAGTTATCGGACAGGGGGATACACCATATATTTT. This translates into CASSYRTGGYTIYF.

The chain recombines TRBV11-2 with TRBJ1-1; D not certain. Trimming took 7 bases from V and 0 from J, leaving 12 bases between them. CDR3 length: 14 amino acids. Per the germline V gene, CDR1 is SGHAT and CDR2 is FQNNGV. CDR3 coding DNA: TGTGCCAGCACAGCCCGACTGCTGAACACTGAAGCTTTCTTT. Amino acid sequence: CASTARLLNTEAFF. Full variable domain (remainder filled in from reference TRBV11-2 and TRBJ1-1): EAGVAQSPRYKIIEKRQSVAFWCNPISGHATLYWYQQILGQGPKLLIQFQNNGVVDDSQLPKDRFSAERLKGVDSTLKIQPAKLEDSAVYLCASTARLLNTEAFFGQGTRLTVV.

A remark on this clone: Relative to the germline gene, one junction end is altered; a read error may explain this. This chain links TRBV6-5 with TRBJ1-2; tentative D call: TRBD1 (6 bases). CDR1 MNHEY and CDR2 SVGAGI come from the germline V gene. This CDR3 is 15 amino acids long. The CDR3 DNA follows: TGTGCCAGCAGTTCTTGGACAGCCTCGTACGGCGTCTACGCCTTC. Protein sequence: CASSSWTASYGVYAF.

This chain uses TRBV10-1 with TRBJ2-3; D remains ambiguous. Germline V gives CDR1 WNHNN, CDR2 SYGVQD (reference sequence). This CDR3 has 15 residues. The V end lost 0 bases, the J end lost 0 bases, and 7 bases lay between the germline ends. The CDR3 nucleotides read TGCGCCAGCAGTGAGTCGGCCGCTAGCACAGATACGCAGTATTTT. It translates to CASSESAASTDTQYF.

The CDR3 sequence: CASAEGHGYTF. CDR3 DNA: TGCGCCAGCGCGGAAGGCCATGGCTACACCTTC. The rearrangement joins TRBV5-1 to TRBJ1-2; D gene ambiguous. V lost 7 bases to trimming and J lost 6 bases, with 10 bases between them. This CDR3 has 11 amino acids. Germline V gene sequence: CDR1 SGHRS, CDR2 YFSETQ.